Shown below are 9 T cell receptor beta chains from a single sample sequenced in a study of metastatic and nonmetastatic thyroid tumors (dated by TCRdb to the early 2020s). None of the patients had been given any treatment before thyroid surgery. The protocol used for the library was PCR. The data were produced on an Illumina HiSeq 4000. Using fastp at Q25 and MiXCR, TCRdb reprocessed the public reads and kept productive beta chains. The table for this sample lists 20,000 to 25,000 clones; roughly 20% of them were counted only once. Around 4.6% of the sample is held by the ten biggest clonotypes. The sequenced sample consisted of adjacent normal tissue. Source of these receptors: a female donor with papillary thyroid cancer or a benign thyroid nodule (not recorded which). Some clones in this sample may be carry-over from other donors' samples.

In its sample, this clone was seen many times. The junction does not match germline at one end; this may be a read error. The J gene is TRBJ2-5, the V gene TRBV10-3; TRBD2 might be the D (6 bases). The CDR3 loop spans 13 amino acids. Per the germline V gene, CDR1 is ENHRY and CDR2 is SYGVKD. For the CDR3, the DNA is TGTGCCGCATCGGGAGCAAGTAAAGAGATCCAGTACTTC. Protein product: CAASGASKEIQYF.

This clone was detected many times. V and J are TRBV30 and TRBJ1-5, with D perhaps TRBD1 (5 bases). Germline CDR1 GTSNPN, CDR2 SVGIG (reference sequence). CDR3 length equals 12 residues. The ends were cut back, 5 bases at V and 4 bases at J, with 9 bases in the middle. The CDR3 loop reads CAWSGPNQPQHF. In DNA form, the CDR3 reads TGTGCCTGGTCAGGGCCTAATCAGCCCCAGCATTTT.

This clone was counted ten times or more. J is TRBJ1-2 and V is TRBV11-3; D is unresolved. Germline loops: CDR1 SGHNT, CDR2 YENEEA. Trimming took 5 bases from V and 2 from J, leaving 21 bases between them. The CDR3 runs 17 residues. DNA for the CDR3: TGTGCCAGCAGCCAAGTCCCCGGACGGGATGAAAACTATGGCTACACCTTC. Encoded protein: CASSQVPGRDENYGYTF.

The chain couples TRBV6-1 to TRBJ2-1; 8 bases match TRBD1. Trimming removed 6 bases from V and 10 bases from J; junction bases left unmatched: 11. CDR1 and CDR2 (germline): MNHNS, SASEGT. The CDR3 extends over 14 amino acids. The CDR3 DNA reads as TGTGCCAGCAGCAAAAGGACAGGGACCGACGAGCAGTTCTTC. Its translation: CASSKRTGTDEQFF.

This clone is medium-sized by share. CDR3 in amino acids: CASIMDRTGELFF. Here the CDR3 DNA reads TGTGCCAGCATCATGGACAGAACCGGGGAGCTGTTTTTT. The V gene is TRBV6-1, the J gene TRBJ2-2, with TRBD1 as a possible D gene (6 bases). The germline CDR1 and CDR2 sequences are MNHNS and SASEGT. The CDR3 is made up of 13 amino acids. With 7 bases removed from V and 5 bases from J, the gap between germline ends came to 11 bases.

On this clone: It may be a read error: a sequence one base away is much more abundant. The conserved phenylalanine or tryptophan normally closing the CDR3 is absent here, so this likely arose from a read error. J is TRBJ2-1 and V is TRBV9; TRBD2 aligns across 8 bases. Germline V CDR1 and CDR2: SGDLS, YYNGEE. The CDR3 is 18 amino acids. V was clipped by 0 bases and J by 8 bases; unmatched bases: 16. CDR3 region: CASSVGPLAGLAGYEQFL. CDR3 nucleotides: TGTGCCAGCAGCGTAGGTCCCCTAGCGGGCCTCGCGGGGTATGAGCAGTTCCTC.

This clone was detected a few times. Since a much larger clone is just one base distant, this may be a read error. The V gene is TRBV4-1, the J gene TRBJ1-1; 7 nucleotides align to TRBD1. This CDR3 comprises 13 residues. The junction had 6 bases not matched to a gene; V was cut back by 1 base and J by 10 bases. Germline V lookup: CDR1 MGHRA, CDR2 YSYEKL. This CDR3 is CASSQVVNRGAFF. The CDR3 DNA is TGCGCCAGCAGCCAAGTAGTGAACAGGGGAGCTTTCTTT.

This clone is labeled as medium-sized (0.01 to 0.1%). The sample holds other DNA sequences that translate to the same CDR3. The chain is built from TRBV12-3 or TRBV12-4 and TRBJ2-7, with 7 bases aligning to TRBD2. Trimming took 3 bases from V and 2 from J; bases not matched to a gene: 4. This CDR3 contains 14 residues. As DNA, the CDR3 is TGTGCCAGCAGTTTGCAGCGGGGCCCCTACGAGCAGTACTTC. Its translation is CASSLQRGPYEQYF.

This clone is judged medium-sized (0.01 to 0.1%). V and J are TRBV28 and TRBJ1-1; TRBD1 matches at 10 bases. The J segment lost 6 bases and the V segment lost 4 bases, leaving 14 bases of the junction unmatched. This CDR3 region has 17 residues. The germline V gene has CDR1 MDHEN and CDR2 SYDVKM. The CDR3: CASSSHARQGAGSEAFF. DNA for the CDR3: TGTGCCAGCAGTTCCCACGCGAGACAGGGGGCCGGGTCTGAAGCTTTCTTT.